What follows describes a single T cell receptor (beta chain). Its antigen is unidentified. Amplification yielded TCR beta CDR3 regions, with RNA transcripts as the source. In the first-round RT-PCR of the TCR CDR3, the HTBI primer set was used. TCRdb recomputed calls from the multiplex PCR reads with MiXCR, one row per CDR3 protein. The data show a few hundred thousand distinct CDR3 sequences, less than 20% seen once. The data belong to a study of T cells in Graves' hyperthyroidism and ophthalmopathy. This CDR3 comprises 14 residues. Trimming at V came to 4 bases and at J to 4 bases, leaving 7 bases not matched to a gene. Germline V gene data show CDR1 as MGHRA and CDR2 as YSYEKL. Patients were excluded because of uncontrolled infection, other autoimmune disease, pregnancy or lactation. Whole-study results and caveats: Ophthalmopathy was identified by the model a median 6.5 months ahead of onset. Most clonotypes expanded in the thyroid (above 0.001) were also present in blood.

The rearrangement links TRBV4-1 to TRBJ2-7, with TRBD1 identical over 7 bases. The TCR was taken from a woman under 40 with Graves' hyperthyroidism. The material sequenced was blood. The CDR3 DNA reads as TGCGCCAGCAGCCCGACAGGGCTTGGGTACGAGCAGTACTTC. Translated: CASSPTGLGYEQYF.